The 10 T cell receptor beta chains below come from one sample, sequenced in a study of glioma-infiltrating T cells (dated by TCRdb to about 2016). Reads for this sample came from an Illumina MiSeq. The iRepertoire nested amplicon-rescue multiplex PCR (arm-PCR) platform was used to amplify TCR alpha and beta CDR3 regions from RNA. Starting from the raw public reads, TCRdb applied fastp trimming at Q25, assembled clones with MiXCR and retained in-frame beta chains. Rows merge per CDR3 protein into single entries with the most common DNA and genes. The sample includes approximately 190,000 distinct CDR3 sequences, with over 25% observed a single time. The ten largest clones represent 20% of the sample. The sequenced material came from glioma tissue, nonneoplastic brain tissue, or PBMCs (not recorded which). These receptors originate from a human donor with low-grade glioma or glioblastoma, undergoing nonglioma brain surgery, or in good health (not recorded which).

In the case of this clonotype: Its ends do not fully match the called genes, so a read error is possible. The chain recombines TRBV27 with TRBJ1-1; D is ambiguous. This CDR3 is built from 13 residues. Germline CDR1 reads MNHEY; CDR2 reads SMNVEV (reference sequence). The CDR3 spells CASSLTPRTQAFF. In DNA, the CDR3 is TGTGCCAGCAGTTTAACTCCTCGCACTCAAGCTTTCTTT.

A single count supports this clonotype. The chain uses TRBV29-1 and TRBJ2-1; 14 bases fit TRBD2. With V trimmed by 7 bases and J by 2 bases, 4 bases remained unmatched. Germline-derived CDR1 and CDR2 are SQVTM and ANQGSEA. This CDR3 region has 15 residues. CDR3 DNA: TGCAGCGGGACTAGCGGGAGGCCACCCTACAATGAGCAGTTCTTC. Translating it yields CSGTSGRPPYNEQFF.

This clonotype was seen at least ten times. CDR3 coding DNA: TGTGCCAGCAGCTTAAATTGGTTAAACAATGAGCAGTTCTTC. Translated: CASSLNWLNNEQFF. The V call is TRBV7-2, the J call TRBJ2-1, with D hard to call. V dropped 2 bases and J dropped 5 bases, with 10 bases sitting between them. The CDR3 has 14 residues. Germline-derived CDR1 and CDR2 are SGHTA and FQGNSA.

This clonotype was detected many times. The rearrangement links TRBV18 to TRBJ1-2; 7 bases are shared with TRBD1. This CDR3 comprises 14 residues. V was pared by 2 bases and J by 8 bases, with 8 bases of the junction left unmatched. The germline V gene encodes CDR1 KGHSH and CDR2 LQKENI. CDR3 sequence: CASSPMATGEGYTF. CDR3 coding DNA: TGTGCCAGCTCACCAATGGCTACAGGGGAAGGCTACACCTTC.

This clonotype was counted many times. The chain joins TRBV7-9 to TRBJ2-7, with D unresolved. Germline CDR1 and CDR2: SEHNR and FQNEAQ (reference sequence). Trimming removed 4 bases from V and 2 bases from J, with 9 bases in between. The CDR3 contains 13 residues. DNA for the CDR3: TGTGCCAGCAGCTCTCGCAGTACCTACGAGCAGTACTTC. It yields the protein CASSSRSTYEQYF. Full variable domain (rest looked up from reference TRBV7-9 and TRBJ2-7): DTGVSQNPRHKITKRGQNVTFRCDPISEHNRLYWYRQTLGQGPEFLTYFQNEAQLEKSRLLSDRFSAERPKGSFSTLEIQRTEQGDSAMYLCASSSRSTYEQYFGPGTRLTVT.

V usage is TRBV28 and J usage is TRBJ1-2; TRBD1 might be the D (5 bases). V was clipped by 2 bases and J by 8 bases, with 15 bases between them. Looked up from germline, CDR1 is MDHEN and CDR2 is SYDVKM. The CDR3 spans 14 residues. As DNA, the CDR3 is TGTGCCAGCAGTTTAGAACCCGGGACGGAAGGCTACACCTTC. Its protein product is CASSLEPGTEGYTF.

Points on this clonotype: A read error is possible here, since a much larger clone lies one base away. The rearrangement joins TRBV12-3 or TRBV12-4 to TRBJ2-3; 10 bases match TRBD1. The closer fit of TRBJ1-1 to the DNA end suggests the J call may be wrong. This CDR3 is 14 amino acids long. The CDR3 coding sequence is TGTGCCGGCAGGAAAACAGGGACAGGGGCTGAAGCTTTCTTT. This codes for CAGRKTGTGAEAFF.

The chain couples TRBV11-2 to TRBJ2-4; a possible D gene is TRBD1 (6 bases). Germline V gene data show CDR1 as SGHAT and CDR2 as FQNNGV. Trimming shortened V by 4 bases and J by 10 bases, and 17 bases separated the two germline ends. This CDR3 is 14 amino acids long. The CDR3 spells CASSSLQGLGIQYF. Here the CDR3 DNA reads TGTGCCAGCAGCTCCCTACAGGGCCTGGGGATTCAGTACTTC.

The chain couples TRBV19 to TRBJ2-1; D gene unclear. The CDR3 runs to 13 residues. V lost 5 bases to trimming and J lost 6 bases, with 11 bases between them. Germline V gene lookup returns CDR1 LNHDA and CDR2 SQIVND (reference sequence). The CDR3 bases are TGTGCCAGTAGTGGAAAGGGCCGCAATGAGCAGTTCTTC. The encoded protein is CASSGKGRNEQFF.

This clonotype was seen repeatedly, ten times or more. The chain uses TRBV7-2 and TRBJ2-7, with 7 bases matching TRBD2. The trim removed 5 bases at V and 3 bases at J, leaving 7 bases unmatched. CDR1 is SGHTA and CDR2 is FQGNSA in the germline V gene. The CDR3 contains 14 residues. CDR3 sequence (DNA): TGTGCCAGCAGCCTAAGCGGGATCGGCTACGAGCAGTACTTC. Protein product: CASSLSGIGYEQYF.